These 26 T cell receptor beta chains originate from one sample sequenced in a study of T cells after posttransplantation cyclophosphamide. Sequencing used immunoSEQ multiplex PCR; TCRdb keeps in-frame clones, though not all of them. The sample presents under 50,000 clones, none singletons. Sequencing was carried out using PBMCs. These receptors originate from a man aged 35 to 55 in good health, CMV-negative, and a related stem cell transplant donor.

In this sample, this clone turned up many times. This chain links TRBV21-1 with TRBJ2-7; TRBD1, as called in the table, went unchecked against the DNA. TRBV21-1 is noted as a pseudogene. The CDR3 contains 16 residues. As DNA, the CDR3 is TGTGCCAGCAGCAAGCGAGGGACAGGGTCTTCCTACGAGCAGTACTTC. Its translation is CASSKRGTGSSYEQYF.

This clone occurred many times. The chain links TRBV28 to TRBJ2-6; weak D call: TRBD2 (5 bases). The CDR3 sequence is 15 residues long. The germline V gene encodes CDR1 MDHEN and CDR2 SYDVKM. With 5 bases removed from V and 1 base from J, the gap between germline ends came to 9 bases. The CDR3 reads CASSPRESGANVLTF. In DNA, the CDR3 is TGTGCCAGCAGTCCTAGGGAGTCTGGGGCCAACGTCCTGACTTTC.

This clone was detected ten times or more. This chain uses TRBV19 with TRBJ2-7; TRBD1 matches 7 bases. The length of the CDR3 is 17 residues. CDR1 is LNHDA, CDR2 SQIVND, per germline (reference sequence). J was trimmed by 1 base and V by 3 bases; bases with no gene match: 12. The CDR3 DNA reads as TGTGCCAGTAGTATCGGGACGTACCGGGACAGTTCCTACGAGCAGTACTTC. Residues: CASSIGTYRDSSYEQYF.

This clone was observed at least ten times. This chain connects TRBV6-1 to TRBJ1-2, with D tentatively TRBD1 (6 bases). The ends were cut back, 3 bases at V and 4 bases at J, with 12 bases in the middle. This CDR3 contains 14 residues. From germline, CDR1 is MNHNS and CDR2 SASEGT. The CDR3 spells CASSEDRPLYGYTF. CDR3 nucleotides: TGTGCCAGCAGTGAGGACAGACCCCTCTATGGCTACACCTTC.

This clone was recorded many times. The V and J genes are TRBV29-1 and TRBJ1-5, with TRBD1 matching over 9 bases. V dropped 6 bases and J dropped 3; count of bases not matched to a gene: 6. Germline values: CDR1 SQVTM, CDR2 ANQGSEA. This CDR3 has 14 amino acids. CDR3 region: CSVRTGGFNQPQHF. For the CDR3, the DNA is TGCAGCGTACGAACAGGGGGCTTCAATCAGCCCCAGCATTTT.

This clone has just a few counts. The chain's CDR3 is CASSPRQGADTQYF. CDR3 sequence (DNA): TGTGCCAGCTCACCTCGACAGGGGGCAGATACGCAGTATTTT. This chain connects TRBV18 to TRBJ2-3; 9 bases fit TRBD1. This CDR3 has 14 amino acids. J gave up 4 bases and V 3 bases, and 2 bases lay outside the gene matches. The germline gives CDR1 KGHSH, CDR2 LQKENI.

This clone was seen ten or more times. The gene calls are TRBV11-3 and TRBJ2-1; tentative D call: TRBD2 (6 bases). The germline V gene has CDR1 SGHNT and CDR2 YENEEA. Trimming shortened V by 3 bases and J by 4 bases, and 10 bases separated the two germline ends. This CDR3 is built from 14 residues. The chain's CDR3 is CASSLGTGYNEQFF. CDR3 nucleotide sequence: TGTGCCAGCAGCTTGGGGACTGGATACAATGAGCAGTTCTTC.

This clone was observed many times. This chain uses TRBV14 with TRBJ2-2; tentatively, D is TRBD2 (5 bases). The germline gives CDR1 SGHDN, CDR2 FVKESK. With 6 bases removed from V and 3 bases from J, the gap between germline ends came to 11 bases. CDR3 length equals 14 residues. The DNA of the CDR3 is TGTGCCAGCAGGTTGGGAGAGTACACCGGGGAGCTGTTTTTT. Its protein is CASRLGEYTGELFF.

This clone has ten or more counts. The rearrangement links TRBV7-2 to TRBJ2-1, with 14 bases fitting TRBD2. In germline, CDR1 is SGHTA, CDR2 FQGNSA. J lost 4 bases, V lost 6 bases, and 11 bases had no gene match. The length of the CDR3 is 18 residues. The CDR3 DNA follows: TGTGCCAGCAGGGGGGGGACTAGCGGGAGCAGGAGGTACAATGAGCAGTTCTTC. Encoded protein: CASRGGTSGSRRYNEQFF.

This clone has ten or more counts. The chain uses TRBV4-3 and TRBJ2-2; D is possibly TRBD2 (7 bases). Germline V lookup: CDR1 LGHNA, CDR2 YSLEER. V lost 1 base and J 6 bases, leaving 15 bases between the germline ends. The CDR3 is 16 amino acids. Here the CDR3 DNA reads TGCGCCAGCAGCCAAGCAAAAGGGGAGGGGGCCGGGGAGCTGTTTTTT. Protein product: CASSQAKGEGAGELFF.

This clone came up many times. The V and J genes are TRBV28 and TRBJ2-5; 8 bases fit TRBD2. The CDR3 covers 18 residues. V lost 5 bases, J lost 4 bases, and 18 bases stayed unmatched. The germline gives CDR1 MDHEN, CDR2 SYDVKM. This chain's CDR3 is CASSDSRWSGSGGETQYF. DNA for the CDR3: TGTGCCAGCAGTGACTCCCGGTGGAGCGGGAGTGGAGGAGAGACCCAGTACTTC.

This clone was found many times. The rearrangement joins TRBV28 to TRBJ1-1; D gene uncertain. Germline CDR1 is MDHEN and CDR2 is SYDVKM. Trimming pared 6 bases from V and 5 bases from J, leaving 13 bases between. This CDR3 is 13 amino acids long. CDR3 protein: CASSPSSGTEAFF. The CDR3 DNA reads TGTGCCAGCAGCCCTTCGTCGGGAACTGAAGCTTTCTTT.

Many counts were recorded for this clone. The V call is TRBV11-2, the J call TRBJ2-3; no firm D call. CDR3 length: 11 residues. Trimming pared 6 bases from V and 6 bases from J, leaving 7 bases between. Germline V lookup: CDR1 SGHAT, CDR2 FQNNGV. CDR3 DNA: TGTGCCAGCAGATCCGAGGATACGCAGTATTTT. Translating gives CASRSEDTQYF.

In this sample, this clone turned up many times. The chain is built from TRBV2 and TRBJ2-3, with TRBD2 matching 7 bases. The CDR3 runs 15 residues. Germline values: CDR1 SNHLY, CDR2 FYNNEI. Unmatched junction bases numbered 6, after V lost 1 base and J lost 5 bases. The CDR3 protein is CASSEVAGVIDTQYF. The CDR3 DNA follows: TGTGCCAGCAGTGAAGTGGCGGGAGTCATAGATACGCAGTATTTT.

At least ten counts were recorded for this clone. The J gene is TRBJ1-3, the V gene TRBV9, with 7 bases matching TRBD1. CDR3 size: 14 residues. Germline V lookup: CDR1 SGDLS, CDR2 YYNGEE. Unmatched junction bases numbered 9, after V lost 4 bases and J lost 8 bases. CDR3 in DNA: TGTGCCAGCAGCCTAGCAGGGCAGGGGGACACCATATATTTT. Amino acids: CASSLAGQGDTIYF.

This clone was detected many times. This chain joins TRBV27 and TRBJ2-1, with 10 bases fitting TRBD2. The length of the CDR3 is 16 residues. From germline, CDR1 is MNHEY and CDR2 SMNVEV (reference sequence). J was trimmed by 4 bases and V by 6 bases; bases with no gene match: 9. The CDR3 region is CASSLLAGGLYNEQFF. For the CDR3, the DNA is TGTGCCAGCAGCCTATTAGCGGGAGGACTTTACAATGAGCAGTTCTTC.

This clone occurred many times. CDR3 sequence reads: CASSVRDSYGYTF. DNA for the CDR3: TGTGCCAGCAGCGTACGGGACAGCTATGGCTACACCTTC. This chain connects TRBV6-1 to TRBJ1-2; 7 positions agree with TRBD1. V dropped 6 bases and J dropped 4; count of bases not matched to a gene: 5. This CDR3 region has 13 residues. The germline V gene has CDR1 MNHNS and CDR2 SASEGT.

This rearrangement joins TRBV6-5 to TRBJ2-7, with TRBD2 as a possible D gene (5 bases). Between the trimmed V and J ends, which lost 5 bases and 7 bases, there was a span of 15 bases. The CDR3 sequence is 13 residues long. Germline CDR1 is MNHEY and CDR2 is SVGAGI. The CDR3 nucleotides are TGTGCCAGCAGTGAACTGCGGGTGGGGGAGCAGTACTTC. Protein product: CASSELRVGEQYF.

This clone was seen a handful of times. This sequence joins TRBV28 and TRBJ1-6, with 8 bases fitting TRBD1. The germline V gene encodes CDR1 MDHEN and CDR2 SYDVKM. This CDR3 is built from 14 residues. The trim removed 10 bases at V and 4 bases at J, leaving 6 bases unmatched. In nucleotides, the CDR3 is TGTGCCATTATGACAGGGGATTATAATTCACCCCTCCACTTT. Its translation is CAIMTGDYNSPLHF.

This clone was picked up many times. The rearrangement joins TRBV11-3 to TRBJ2-1; 8 bases map to TRBD2. Germline-derived CDR1 and CDR2 are SGHNT and YENEEA. The CDR3 consists of 15 residues. V shed 3 bases, J shed 0 bases, and the junction held 1 base outside the gene matches. The CDR3 protein is CASSLGLVSYNEQFF. The CDR3 nucleotides are TGTGCCAGCAGCTTGGGACTAGTCTCCTACAATGAGCAGTTCTTC.

This clone was seen at least ten times. The chain uses TRBV19 and TRBJ1-5; 9 nucleotides match TRBD1. V was clipped by 8 bases and J by 1 base; unmatched bases: 12. Germline values: CDR1 LNHDA, CDR2 SQIVND (reference sequence). The CDR3 length is 17 residues. The CDR3 sequence is CASASPPGTGSNQPQHF. The DNA of the CDR3 is TGTGCCAGTGCTAGCCCCCCCGGGACAGGGAGCAATCAGCCCCAGCATTTT.

This clone was found many times. The J gene is TRBJ2-2, the V gene TRBV5-6; maybe TRBD2 (6 bases). Trimming removed 0 bases at V and 6 bases at J, with 15 bases between. CDR1 is SGHDT and CDR2 is YYEEEE in the germline V gene. This CDR3 has 16 residues. In nucleotides, the CDR3 is TGTGCCAGCAGCTTGGTGGAGGGGAGCAGAGCCGGGGAGCTGTTTTTT. Translating it yields CASSLVEGSRAGELFF.

This clone occurred many times. The chain joins TRBV9 to TRBJ2-2; TRBD1 might be the D (6 bases). V was clipped by 3 bases and J by 5 bases, with 8 bases between them. In germline, CDR1 is SGDLS, CDR2 YYNGEE. This CDR3 has 13 amino acids. CDR3 sequence: CASSATGTGELFF. The DNA for the CDR3 is TGTGCCAGCAGCGCAACAGGGACCGGGGAGCTGTTTTTT.

This clone was picked up many times. The chain is built from TRBV5-6 and TRBJ1-3; the D is unclear. Between the trimmed V and J ends, which lost 4 bases and 0 bases, there was a span of 14 bases. The CDR3 is 16 residues long. CDR1 is SGHDT and CDR2 is YYEEEE in the germline V gene. The chain's CDR3 is CASSPLGSRSGNTIYF. The CDR3 DNA reads as TGTGCCAGCAGCCCCCTAGGGAGCCGCTCTGGAAACACCATATATTTT. The variable domain in full, with the rest retrieved from reference TRBV5-6 and TRBJ1-3, is DAGVTQSPTHLIKTRGQQVTLRCSPKSGHDTVSWYQQALGQGPQFIFQYYEEEERQRGNFPDRFSGHQFPNYSSELNVNALLLGDSALYLCASSPLGSRSGNTIYFGEGSWLTVV.

This clone has at least ten counts. The chain recombines TRBV15 with TRBJ2-1, with TRBD2 identical over 15 bases. Germline V CDR1 and CDR2: LNHNV, YYDKDF (reference sequence). Germline trimming cut 3 bases from V and 9 bases from J; bases unmatched to any gene: 6. The CDR3 is 16 residues long. The DNA for the CDR3 is TGTGCCACCAGCAGCGGGACTAGCGGGAGGATCAGTGAGCAGTTCTTC. Its protein is CATSSGTSGRISEQFF.

This clone was seen ten or more times. V and J are TRBV19 and TRBJ1-2, with D maybe TRBD1 (5 bases). Trimming shortened V by 6 bases and J by 4 bases, and 12 bases separated the two germline ends. The CDR3 loop spans 13 amino acids. In germline, CDR1 is LNHDA, CDR2 SQIVND (reference sequence). Written as DNA, the CDR3 is TGTGCCAGTAGACCGTCAGGGCTCTATGGCTACACCTTC. Translation gives CASRPSGLYGYTF.